What follows describes a single T cell receptor beta chain. Germline V CDR1 and CDR2: SGHNT, YENEEA. The CDR3 spans 15 residues. V lost 4 bases and J 3 bases, leaving 15 bases between the germline ends. This entry belongs to a study of blood T cell repertoires in COVID-19. As for the study in general: The study drew acute and convalescent COVID-19 samples from the United States, Italy and Spain. Nucleic acid was either cDNA or gDNA, and it came from T cells, B-cell-depleted T cells, or PBMCs.

Per the authors' pipeline: Estimation of nucleated cell counts was performed using reference gene primer amplification. The method was immunoSEQ multiplex PCR; TCRdb's version includes in-frame clones alone and lacks a portion of them. The V and J calls and clone size come from that table; D and trimming were worked out from the DNA. The table includes over 45,000 clones, roughly 90% detected once. The sequencing sample was made of peripheral blood. This TCR came from a man in his 60s with active COVID-19. The V and J genes are TRBV11-3 and TRBJ1-1, with D tentatively TRBD1 (6 bases). The DNA for the CDR3 is TGTGCCAGCAGCTCGCGGGGGGCGCCGGACACTGAAGCTTTCTTT. Encoded protein: CASSSRGAPDTEAFF.